This T cell receptor (beta chain) was observed in a study of Tregs in tolerant kidney transplant recipients. Profiling relied on immunoSEQ multiplex PCR, and the TCRdb table lists in-frame clones only, not all of them. In total, the table holds approximately 52,000 clones. Germline V gene sequence: CDR1 SNHLY, CDR2 FYNNEI. CDR3 length equals 13 residues. Germline trimming cut 4 bases from V and 6 bases from J; bases unmatched to any gene: 4. With respect to this clone: The read gets to within 3 residues of the CDR3 end, and the germline J gene fills in the rest.

This TCR was recovered from a human donor who received a combined kidney and bone marrow transplant. The sample consisted of CD4+ T cells from blood, taken before the transplant. This chain connects TRBV2 to TRBJ1-1; 8 nucleotides match TRBD1. The part of the CDR3 DNA that was read is TGTGCCAGCAGTGGACAGGGGAGGGCTGAA. This translates into CASSGQGRAE. The whole CDR3 is CASSGQGRAEAFF.